This TCR beta chain was sequenced in a study of cytomegalovirus exposure and HLA in healthy donors. It was with 60 Vbeta and 13 Jbeta primers that the PCR ran. TCRdb keeps only in-frame clones here, not all; method: immunoSEQ multiplex PCR. The specimen's table records around 80,000 clones. This CDR3 region has 14 residues. Germline V gives CDR1 SGHAT, CDR2 FQNNGV. The germline V and J ends were trimmed by 5 bases and 9 bases, with 14 bases remaining between them. Specimen: PBMCs. This rearrangement joins TRBV11-2 to TRBJ1-6; no clear D. This receptor was identified in a middle-aged man in good health and CMV-seronegative. The chain's CDR3 is CASSKRGNSSPLHF. The CDR3 DNA reads TGTGCCAGCAGCAAGAGAGGGAATAGTTCACCCCTCCACTTT.